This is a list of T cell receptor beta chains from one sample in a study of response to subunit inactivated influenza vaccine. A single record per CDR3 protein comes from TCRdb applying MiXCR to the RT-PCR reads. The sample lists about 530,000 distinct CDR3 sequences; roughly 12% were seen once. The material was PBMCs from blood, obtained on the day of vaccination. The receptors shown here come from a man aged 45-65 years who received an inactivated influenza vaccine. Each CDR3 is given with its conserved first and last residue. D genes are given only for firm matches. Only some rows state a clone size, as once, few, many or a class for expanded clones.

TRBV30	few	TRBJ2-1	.	CAWSVLGEHYNEQFF	TGTGCCTGGAGTGTACTCGGGGAACATTACAATGAGCAGTTCTTC
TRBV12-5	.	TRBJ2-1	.	CASGLVRGGNEQFF	TGTGCTAGTGGTTTGGTTAGAGGGGGCAATGAGCAGTTCTTC
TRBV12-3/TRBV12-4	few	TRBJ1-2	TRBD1	CASKNNPGQGSYGYTF	TGTGCCAGCAAAAACAACCCGGGACAGGGGAGCTATGGCTACACCTTC
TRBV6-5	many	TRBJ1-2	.	CASSYSLGANYGYTF	TGTGCCAGCAGTTACTCACTGGGGGCTAACTATGGCTACACCTTC
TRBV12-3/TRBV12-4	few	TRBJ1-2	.	CASSPYRSLNYGYTF	TGTGCCAGCAGCCCTTACAGGTCCCTTAACTATGGCTACACCTTC
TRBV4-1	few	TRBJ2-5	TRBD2	CASSHLWVSGGTRQETQYF	TGCGCCAGCAGCCACTTGTGGGTTAGCGGGGGGACTCGCCAAGAGACCCAGTACTTC
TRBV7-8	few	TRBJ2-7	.	CASSLMQGTTYEQYF	TGTGCCAGCAGCTTAATGCAGGGTACGACCTACGAGCAGTACTTC
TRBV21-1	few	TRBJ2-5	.	CASRSQGQRQETQYF	TGTGCCAGCAGATCCCAGGGCCAGCGTCAAGAGACCCAGTACTTC
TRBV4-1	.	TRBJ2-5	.	CASSQEGVLETQYF	TGCGCCAGCAGCCAAGAAGGGGTCCTCGAGACCCAGTACTTC
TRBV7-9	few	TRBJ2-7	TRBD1	CASSPQGTTYEQYF	TGTGCCAGCAGCCCACAGGGGACGACCTACGAGCAGTACTTC
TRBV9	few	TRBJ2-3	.	CASSVAGYSTDTQYF	TGTGCCAGCAGCGTCGCAGGATATAGCACAGATACGCAGTATTTT
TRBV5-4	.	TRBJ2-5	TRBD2	CASSSGLAGTKETQYF	TGTGCCAGCAGCTCCGGACTAGCGGGGACTAAAGAGACCCAGTACTTC
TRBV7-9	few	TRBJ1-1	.	CASSLLGLEAFF	TGTGCCAGCAGCTTACTAGGGCTTGAAGCTTTCTTT
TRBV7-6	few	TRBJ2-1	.	CASSQDTTGYNEQFF	TGTGCCAGCAGCCAGGACACCACAGGCTACAATGAGCAGTTCTTC
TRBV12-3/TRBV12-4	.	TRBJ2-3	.	CASSFGVGGLRDTQYF	TGTGCCAGCAGTTTCGGTGTGGGGGGGCTGAGAGATACGCAGTATTTT
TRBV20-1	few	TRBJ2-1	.	CSARVQGGLYNEQFF	TGCAGTGCTAGAGTGCAGGGGGGGCTCTACAATGAGCAGTTCTTC
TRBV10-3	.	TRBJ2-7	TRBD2	CAISELAGLDEQYF	TGTGCCATCAGTGAGTTAGCGGGATTAGACGAGCAGTACTTC
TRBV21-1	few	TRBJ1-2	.	CASSKAKQGAILIYGYTF	TGTGCCAGCAGCAAAGCGAAGCAGGGGGCGATCCTCATCTATGGCTACACCTTC
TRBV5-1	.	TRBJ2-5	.	CASSLGWQGRETQYF	TGCGCCAGCAGCTTGGGATGGCAGGGGAGGGAGACCCAGTACTTC
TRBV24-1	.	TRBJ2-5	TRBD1	CATSDTYRGRGETQYF	TGTGCCACCAGTGACACTTACAGGGGGCGCGGAGAGACCCAGTACTTC
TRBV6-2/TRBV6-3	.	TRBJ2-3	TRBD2	CASSSTPPGWREMGTDTQYF	TGTGCCAGCAGCTCCACTCCCCCAGGCTGGCGGGAGATGGGCACAGATACGCAGTATTTT
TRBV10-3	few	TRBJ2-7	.	CAISAQGSTVTYEQYF	TGTGCCATCAGTGCGCAGGGGTCCACCGTGACCTACGAGCAGTACTTC
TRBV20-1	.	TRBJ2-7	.	CSVQEQYF	TGCAGTGTGCAGGAGCAGTACTTC
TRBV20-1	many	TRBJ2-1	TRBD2	CSARDPSGSSYNEQFF	TGCAGTGCTAGGGACCCTAGCGGGAGCTCCTACAATGAGCAGTTCTTC
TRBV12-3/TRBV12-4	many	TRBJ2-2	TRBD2	CASSLAIQRGGRVPANTGELFF	TGTGCCAGCAGTTTAGCGATCCAACGCGGGGGGCGCGTCCCCGCGAACACCGGGGAGCTGTTTTTT
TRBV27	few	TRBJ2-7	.	CASSRGSEQYF	TGTGCCAGCAGTCGAGGGTCCGAGCAGTACTTC
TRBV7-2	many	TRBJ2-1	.	CASSCDLPDGNGFEQFF	TGTGCCAGCAGCTGCGACCTTCCGGACGGAAACGGGTTTGAGCAGTTCTTC